This TCR beta chain stems from a study of OX40 agonist ivuxolimab in advanced cancers. Study information: Around 40% of patients had received prior checkpoint inhibitor therapy.

Data came from immunoSEQ multiplex PCR; TCRdb stores just in-frame clones and leaves some out. The table has tens of thousands of clones, 91% seen once. The germline gives CDR1 LGHNT, CDR2 FRNRAP. V lost 7 bases, J lost 8 bases, and 15 bases lay in between. This CDR3 has 13 residues. The input for sequencing was CD4+ or CD8+ T cells sorted from blood, taken in a trial of the OX40 agonist ivuxolimab. The rearrangement uses TRBV12-5 and TRBJ2-1; maybe TRBD1 (6 bases). The TCR was taken from an adult with an advanced solid tumor such as melanoma, head and neck, liver or kidney cancer. CDR3 coding DNA: TGTGCTAGTGCCCCCGGACAGTTCGATGAGCAGTTCTTC. It translates to CASAPGQFDEQFF.